This T cell receptor (beta chain) is drawn from a study of T cells in tumors after PD-1 blockade. Study in general: Excluded were patients with checkpoint blockade, immunosuppressants, or radiotherapy or other anti-cancer therapy within 4 weeks. Mean per blood sample: about 100,000 templates (roughly 22,000-257,772), roughly 34,000 unique clonotypes. Daily vismodegib 150 mg continued in a subset of anti-PD-1-treated patients.

Germline CDR1 is SGHRS and CDR2 is YFSETQ. The CDR3 is 15 residues long. The ends lost 0 bases at V and 4 bases at J; junction bases unmatched: 6. Overall study findings and caveats: Roughly 40% of tumor TCR clonotypes were also found in blood.

In the case of this clone: Its antigen is unidentified.

Assay used: immunoSEQ multiplex PCR; TCRdb lists only in-frame clones, some missing. The data show roughly 50,000 clones, with more than 75% seen just once and approximately 16% held by the top ten. This TCR came from a human donor with basal cell carcinoma. Here the sequenced sample was PBMCs, taken before anti-PD-1 treatment. This chain joins TRBV5-1 and TRBJ1-1, with 7 bases matching TRBD1. The CDR3 region is CASSLGAGGFTEAFF. The DNA of the CDR3 is TGCGCCAGCAGCTTGGGGGCAGGGGGTTTCACTGAAGCTTTCTTT.